The 17 T cell receptor beta chains reported below all come from one sample, sequenced in a study of molecular identifiers for immune sequencing clone quantification. TCRdb reprocessed the PCR reads via MiXCR and lists one record per CDR3 protein. Among hundreds of thousands of distinct CDR3 sequences listed, approximately 24% were seen once. The sample was naive CD8+ T cells from blood, with Jurkat cell RNA spiked in. The subset was: FACS-sorted CD8+CD4-CCR7+CD45RA+ naive T cells. Receptors were obtained from a human donor in good health. Some libraries in this study had Jurkat cell RNA spiked in.

With respect to this clonotype: A much larger clone sits a single nucleotide away, making a read error possible. The chain combines TRBV28 with TRBJ1-1; the D gene is possibly TRBD1 (6 bases). The CDR3 runs to 14 residues. CDR1 MDHEN and CDR2 SYDVKM come from the germline V gene. The CDR3 loop is CASSMHRVYVEASF. DNA for the CDR3: TGTGCCAGCAGTATGCACAGGGTATACGTTGAAGCTTCCTTT.

In regard to this clonotype: This may be a read error, as it is one base from a much larger clone. The chain employs TRBV5-1 and TRBJ2-5; 9 bases agree with TRBD2. This CDR3 spans 17 amino acids. With V trimmed by 0 bases and J by 7 bases, 13 bases remained unmatched. Germline V gives CDR1 SGHRS, CDR2 YFSETQ. This chain's CDR3 is CASSLVGSGRGEGTQYF. The DNA of the CDR3 is TGCGCCAGCAGCTTGGTCGGTAGCGGGAGAGGTGAAGGGACCCAGTACTTC.

This clonotype showed up just a few times. The chain carries TRBV27 and TRBJ2-1, with 8 bases matching TRBD2. The CDR3 runs 16 residues. From germline, CDR1 is MNHEY and CDR2 SMNVEV (reference sequence). J gave up 0 bases and V 5 bases, and 6 bases lay outside the gene matches. CDR3 bases: TGTGCCAGCAGTCCGAGACTAGCGCCCTCCTACAATGAGCAGTTCTTC. Translating it yields CASSPRLAPSYNEQFF.

In regard to this clonotype: Given a much more abundant clone one base away, this may be a read error. The chain joins TRBV4-1 to TRBJ1-1; D is unclear. The germline V and J ends were trimmed by 4 bases and 4 bases, with 16 bases remaining between them. CDR1 and CDR2 from the germline V gene are MGHRA and YSYEKL. This CDR3 comprises 15 residues. The CDR3 loop is CASSLAPGVVTEAFF. The CDR3 DNA sequence: TGCGCCAGCAGCCTGGCACCGGGAGTAGTCACTGAAGCTTTCTTT.

This clonotype has only a few counts. J is TRBJ1-3 and V is TRBV30; perhaps TRBD1 as D (5 bases). Germline values: CDR1 GTSNPN, CDR2 SVGIG (reference sequence). The V end lost 4 bases, the J end lost 2 bases, and 15 bases lay between the germline ends. CDR3 size: 15 residues. The CDR3 DNA reads as TGTGCCTGGAATCCCCTAGGGGTTCCTGGAAACACCATATATTTT. Protein product: CAWNPLGVPGNTIYF.

The sample holds a few counts of this clonotype. V and J are TRBV27 and TRBJ2-7; D uncertain. Germline assignment: CDR1 MNHEY and CDR2 SMNVEV (reference sequence). CDR3 length equals 14 residues. V shed 5 bases and J shed 0 bases, with 11 bases lying between them. The CDR3 region has the DNA TGTGCCAGCAGTCATAAGGGATACTCCTACGAGCAGTACTTC. It is translated as CASSHKGYSYEQYF.

Many counts were recorded for this clonotype. The chain combines TRBV9 with TRBJ2-7, with 9 bases lining up with TRBD2. Trimming took 0 bases from V and 4 from J; bases not matched to a gene: 5. The CDR3 has 15 amino acids. Germline loops: CDR1 SGDLS, CDR2 YYNGEE. CDR3 in DNA: TGTGCCAGCAGCGTAGGAGCGGGGGGAACTTACGAGCAGTACTTC. It yields the protein CASSVGAGGTYEQYF. Full variable domain (missing parts from reference TRBV9 and TRBJ2-7): DSGVTQTPKHLITATGQRVTLRCSPRSGDLSVYWYQQSLDQGLQFLIQYYNGEERAKGNILERFSAQQFPDLHSELNLSSLELGDSALYFCASSVGAGGTYEQYFGPGTRLTVT.

This clonotype has more than one count but fewer than ten. This chain links TRBV2 with TRBJ2-5; 9 positions agree with TRBD1. The germline gives CDR1 SNHLY, CDR2 FYNNEI. The V gene end was trimmed by 5 bases and the J gene end by 4 bases; junction bases not matched to a gene: 8. The CDR3 spans 15 residues. Here the CDR3 reads CASSWTGDEGETQYF. The CDR3 region has the DNA TGTGCCAGCAGTTGGACAGGGGATGAGGGAGAGACCCAGTACTTC.

This clonotype was recorded at least ten times. V and J are TRBV10-3 and TRBJ1-1, with a tentative D call TRBD1 (6 bases). Germline V CDR1 and CDR2: ENHRY, SYGVKD. The CDR3 contains 14 residues. With 2 bases removed from V and 4 bases from J, the gap between germline ends came to 11 bases. The CDR3 bases are TGTGCCATCAGTGAGATGGGGGCCCGCACTGAAGCTTTCTTT. It encodes CAISEMGARTEAFF.

The chain is built from TRBV7-9 and TRBJ2-7, with D unclear. Trimming cost V 4 bases and J 2 bases, with 9 bases left between them. Germline-derived CDR1 and CDR2 are SEHNR and FQNEAQ (reference sequence). CDR3 length: 13 amino acids. The DNA of the CDR3 is TGTGCCAGCAGCTGGGATAACCCCTACGAGCAGTACTTC. It is translated as CASSWDNPYEQYF.

This clonotype has ten or more counts. V is TRBV2 and J is TRBJ2-7, with 11 bases that match TRBD1. The J segment lost 4 bases and the V segment lost 6 bases, leaving 2 bases of the junction unmatched. This CDR3 comprises 13 residues. Per the germline V gene, CDR1 is SNHLY and CDR2 is FYNNEI. The CDR3 loop is CASRGDRGYEQYF. The CDR3 nucleotides read TGTGCCAGCAGGGGGGACAGGGGGTACGAGCAGTACTTC. The whole variable domain, filled in from reference TRBV2 and TRBJ2-7, reads EPEVTQTPSHQVTQMGQEVILRCVPISNHLYFYWYRQILGQKVEFLVSFYNNEISEKSEIFDDQFSVERPDGSNFTLKIRSTKLEDSAMYFCASRGDRGYEQYFGPGTRLTVT.

This clonotype was detected many times. This chain uses TRBV7-9 with TRBJ2-1; TRBD2 aligns across 9 bases. The CDR3 consists of 16 residues. V gave up 4 bases and J gave up 1 base; unmatched junction bases: 5. Germline CDR1 and CDR2: SEHNR and FQNEAQ (reference sequence). In nucleotides, the CDR3 is TGTGCCAGCAGCTCGTTGACTAGCGGTTCCTACAATGAGCAGTTCTTC. Translation: CASSSLTSGSYNEQFF.

This clonotype was picked up a small number of times. The CDR3 DNA sequence: TGTGCCAGCAGCCGAAATCAAGCGGCCTCCTACGAGCAGTACTTC. Translation gives CASSRNQAASYEQYF. This chain uses TRBV7-9 with TRBJ2-7; D is perhaps TRBD2 (5 bases). The ends were cut back, 5 bases at V and 0 bases at J, with 14 bases in the middle. There are 15 residues in the CDR3. The V gene's germline CDR1 is SEHNR and CDR2 FQNEAQ (reference sequence).

This clonotype was found a few times. This sequence joins TRBV6-6 and TRBJ2-3, with 7 bases identical to TRBD1. CDR1 MNHNY and CDR2 SVGAGI come from the germline V gene (reference sequence). After removal of 7 bases from V and 1 base from J, the junction contained 11 bases not matched to a gene. CDR3 length equals 16 residues. The DNA of the CDR3 is TGTGCCAGCACCCACGCAGGGGGAGAACGCACAGATACGCAGTATTTT. Its translation: CASTHAGGERTDTQYF.

The gene calls are TRBV27 and TRBJ2-3; TRBD2 matches at 9 bases. The CDR3 sequence is 16 residues long. Germline V CDR1 and CDR2: MNHEY, SMNVEV (reference sequence). Losses at the gene ends were 5 bases for V and 4 bases for J; bases not matched to a gene: 10. The CDR3 region is CASSQNLAGEADTQYF. The CDR3 DNA reads TGTGCCAGCAGTCAAAACTTAGCGGGAGAGGCAGATACGCAGTATTTT.

This clonotype was detected many times. The chain is built from TRBV29-1 and TRBJ2-3; 9 bases map to TRBD1. CDR3 length: 16 amino acids. V gave up 2 bases and J gave up 2 bases; unmatched junction bases: 8. The germline V gene encodes CDR1 SQVTM and CDR2 ANQGSEA. CDR3 coding DNA: TGCAGCGTTGAAACGCGCGGGACAGGGTACACAGATACGCAGTATTTT. Protein sequence: CSVETRGTGYTDTQYF.

The chain uses TRBV12-3 or TRBV12-4 and TRBJ2-5; D possibly corresponds to TRBD2 (6 bases). V shed 6 bases and J shed 2 bases, with 13 bases lying between them. The CDR3 is made up of 14 amino acids. The CDR3 protein is CASSDGTAQETQYF. Written as DNA, the CDR3 is TGTGCCAGCAGCGACGGGACTGCACAAGAGACCCAGTACTTC.